The 2 T cell receptor beta chains in this list originate from one sample, sequenced in a study of shared clonotypes between healthy human individuals (dated by TCRdb to 2020 to 2021). The method behind the library was the immunoSEQ multiplex PCR assay. TCRdb holds this immuneACCESS table with in-frame rearrangements only. Some clones are missing; in checked studies, unresolved V genes explain under half, and the rest has no known cause. In all, the sample holds about 2.5 million clones, and roughly 92% of those were seen once. The top ten hold 0.37% of the sample. Sample: naive CD4+ T cells from PBMCs. This sample's cell subset or site label indicates: CD45RA+ positively selected. Receptors were obtained from a man aged 18 to 35 in good health. Some clones in this sample may be carry-over from other donors' samples.

V usage is TRBV5-4 and J usage is TRBJ2-1; TRBD1 agrees at 7 bases. The J segment lost 15 bases and the V segment lost 7 bases, leaving 16 bases of the junction unmatched. This CDR3 spans 13 amino acids. The germline CDR1 and CDR2 sequences are SGHNT and YYREEE (reference sequence). As DNA, the CDR3 is TGTGCCAGCCACCAGGGAACCGGACAGGATTCGTTCTTC. Translated, it gives CASHQGTGQDSFF.

V is TRBV9 and J is TRBJ2-4; D uncertain. The germline V and J ends were trimmed by 4 bases and 5 bases, with 7 bases remaining between them. The CDR3 runs to 12 residues. Germline CDR1 and CDR2: SGDLS and YYNGEE. CDR3 sequence reads: CASSTRENIQYF. DNA of the CDR3: TGTGCCAGCAGCACCAGAGAAAACATTCAGTACTTC. Together with reference TRBV9 and TRBJ2-4, the CDR3 gives the full variable domain: DSGVTQTPKHLITATGQRVTLRCSPRSGDLSVYWYQQSLDQGLQFLIQYYNGEERAKGNILERFSAQQFPDLHSELNLSSLELGDSALYFCASSTRENIQYFGAGTRLSVL.